Listed below are T cell receptor beta chains from one sample, sequenced in a study of T cell changes during pregnancy in multiple sclerosis. Sequencing was performed with immunoSEQ multiplex PCR; in TCRdb, only in-frame clones are kept and a portion is missing. The sample carries 48,000 or so clones, 88% recorded once. Specimen: CD4+ T cells from peripheral blood mononuclear cells, collected in the second trimester of pregnancy. The receptor source for this set is a female donor with multiple sclerosis, enrolled in a pregnancy study. Each CDR3 is given with its conserved first and last residue. A D gene is named only where the DNA matches it firmly. Rows may omit the clone size; those that give it use once, few, many or a size class.

CDR3aa,CDR3nt,v_gene,abundance,j_gene,d_gene,len
CASSQQGPSYEQYF,TGCGCCAGCAGCCAACAGGGGCCCTCCTACGAGCAGTACTTC,TRBV4-1,-,TRBJ2-7,-,14
CAWSVQGLYEQYF,TGTGCCTGGAGTGTACAGGGGCTCTACGAGCAGTACTTC,TRBV30,-,TRBJ2-7,TRBD1,13
CATSRDISGNGNIQYF,TGTGCCACCAGCAGAGATATATCCGGGAATGGGAACATTCAGTACTTC,TRBV15,-,TRBJ2-4,-,16
CASSLGGRQSYEQYF,TGTGCCAGCAGCTTGGGGGGCCGACAGTCCTACGAGCAGTACTTC,TRBV5-4,few,TRBJ2-7,-,15
CASSLEGLAGVYEQFF,TGTGCCAGCAGCTTGGAGGGGCTAGCGGGAGTTTATGAGCAGTTCTTC,TRBV5-5,-,TRBJ2-1,TRBD2,16
CASSYSTPGNYEQYF,TGTGCCAGCAGTTACTCGACCCCAGGGAACTACGAGCAGTACTTC,TRBV6-5,-,TRBJ2-7,-,15
CSAAGTGETQYF,TGCAGCGCCGCCGGGACTGGAGAGACCCAGTACTTC,TRBV29-1,once,TRBJ2-5,-,12
CASSSQPDYSDTQYF,TGTGCCAGCAGCTCTCAACCCGACTATTCAGATACGCAGTATTTT,TRBV9,-,TRBJ2-3,-,15
CASSLVEGYEQYF,TGTGCCAGCAGCTTAGTAGAGGGCTACGAGCAGTACTTC,TRBV7-2,-,TRBJ2-7,-,13
CASSSGTSGSAPYEQYF,TGTGCCAGCAGCTCGGGGACTAGCGGGAGCGCACCGTACGAGCAGTACTTC,TRBV11-2,-,TRBJ2-7,TRBD2,17
CAWSVRVGYEQYF,TGTGCCTGGAGTGTACGGGTCGGGTACGAGCAGTACTTC,TRBV30,-,TRBJ2-7,-,13
CASSLISSDTEAFF,TGTGCCAGCAGCTTAATAAGTTCGGACACTGAAGCTTTCTTT,TRBV7-2,-,TRBJ1-1,-,14
CASSSFQETQYF,TGTGCCAGCAGCTCGTTCCAAGAGACCCAGTACTTC,TRBV7-2,-,TRBJ2-5,-,12
CASSEMAGQDEQYF,TGTGCCAGCAGTGAAATGGCAGGTCAAGACGAGCAGTACTTC,TRBV6-1,-,TRBJ2-7,-,14
CSVTGNTEAFF,TGCAGCGTTACAGGGAACACTGAAGCTTTCTTT,TRBV29-1,-,TRBJ1-1,-,11
CASSQRQGVTEKLFF,TGTGCCAGCAGCCAAAGACAGGGGGTTACTGAAAAACTGTTTTTT,TRBV7-2,-,TRBJ1-4,TRBD1,15
CASTMVSGYEQYF,TGTGCCAGCACCATGGTATCGGGCTACGAGCAGTACTTC,TRBV28,-,TRBJ2-7,-,13
CASRRRLAGGLTGELFF,TGTGCCAGTAGGCGCCGCCTGGCGGGAGGACTCACCGGGGAGCTGTTTTTT,TRBV19,-,TRBJ2-2,TRBD2,17